This T cell receptor beta chain was captured in a study of blood T cell repertoires in COVID-19 (dated by TCRdb to the early 2020s). For the wider study: Collaborator samples came from the United States, Italy and Spain and covered acute and convalescent phases of COVID-19. The prospective study material was composed of cDNA or gDNA derived from T cells, B-cell-depleted T cells, or PBMCs. Deeply sampled blood TCRbeta repertoires from subjects exposed to, actively infected with, or recovered from COVID-19 were included in the dataset. The repertoires were released in a freely available public database meant as a resource for research on the immune response to SARS-CoV-2. Samples came from the ongoing ImmuneRACE study (first 160 participants) plus 1,254 subjects from 6 global collaborators. The sample metadata nearly always contained a de-identified subject ID, COVID-19 status, age in years and sex. Where available, HLA class I and class II types were obtained from metadata supplied by the sample provider rather than from assay-based typing.

Whole blood was collected in K2EDTA tubes by collaborating institutions according to the institutions' own protocols. For TCRbeta analysis, collaborators shipped samples as frozen whole blood, isolated PBMCs, or DNA extracted from either of those sample types. Study-wide findings and limitations: The quantity of clinical and demographic metadata differed by source and by participant and was supplied without curation.

The immunoSEQ Assay, a bias-controlled multiplex PCR, was used to amplify TCRbeta CDR3 regions from genomic DNA. The source study handled its data this way. The number of nucleated cells in each sample was estimated by amplification of reference gene primers within the assay. Sequence reads were collapsed and filtered to measure the absolute abundance of every unique TCRbeta CDR3 rearrangement. For each sample, productive Simpson clonality was calculated as the square root of Simpson's diversity index over productive rearrangements. This immuneACCESS table, as held by TCRdb, lists in-frame sequences with V and J called but not all clones. Of the missing ones, under half trace to an unresolved V gene in checked studies; the others have no known cause. V and J calls and clone size follow that table, whereas D and trimming were derived from the DNA. The sample yields tens of thousands of clones; about 80% were counted once. Together, the top ten hold roughly 13% of the sample.

Points on this clone: Its antigen is unknown. It has no much larger one-base neighbor in the sample; base qualities were not kept.

The specimen was peripheral blood. This receptor was taken from a human donor in a cohort sampled during active COVID-19.

The encoded CDR3 is CASSSDRNTEAFF. The nucleotide sequence is TGTGCCAGCAGCAGCGACCGGAACACTGAAGCTTTCTTT. The V and J segments used are TRBV11-2 and TRBJ1-1; there is no confident call for the D gene. The junction carries 8 bases between V and J, which are trimmed by 5 bases and 1 base respectively. The germline V gene provides CDR1 SGHAT and CDR2 FQNNGV. From the cysteine through the phenylalanine, the CDR3 covers 13 amino acids. The entry retains the CDR3 DNA only, 39 bases that are in frame from base 1.